The entry below gives a single T cell receptor beta chain sequence along with its context. What it binds is unknown. These data originate in a study of T-cell memory formation after mild COVID-19. Whole-study findings and limits: Later expanders leaned toward CD4+, whereas clones contracting from day 15 to 85 were balanced CD4/CD8. Most CD4+ clones that shrank were in CM and EM, while CD8+ ones turned up in EMRA.

The CDR3 sequence is 15 residues long. The germline V gene encodes CDR1 SGHRS and CDR2 YFSETQ. V gave up 0 bases and J gave up 6 bases, with 13 bases separating them. TCRdb re-analysed the 5' RACE reads in MiXCR, keeping a single row per CDR3 protein. The table includes 450,000 or so distinct CDR3 sequences, 20% detected once. The sequence was collected from an adult woman who had mild COVID-19 (a few samples of this study predate the infection). Cell type and time point are not known. Sequencing input: PBMCs or a T cell subset sorted from them (not recorded which). The chain links TRBV5-1 to TRBJ1-5, with D unresolved. CDR3 amino acids: CASSLGFGEGQPQHF. The CDR3 region has the DNA TGCGCCAGCAGCTTGGGCTTCGGGGAGGGTCAGCCCCAGCATTTT.